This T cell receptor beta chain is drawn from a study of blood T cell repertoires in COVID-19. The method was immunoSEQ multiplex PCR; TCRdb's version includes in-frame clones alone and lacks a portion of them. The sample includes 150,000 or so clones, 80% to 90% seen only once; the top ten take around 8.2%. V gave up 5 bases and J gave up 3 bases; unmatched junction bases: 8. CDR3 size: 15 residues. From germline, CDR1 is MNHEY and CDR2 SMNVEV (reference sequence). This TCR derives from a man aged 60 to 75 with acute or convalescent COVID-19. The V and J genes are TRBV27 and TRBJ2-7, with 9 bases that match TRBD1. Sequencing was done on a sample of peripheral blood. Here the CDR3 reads CASSKGRTGVYEQYF. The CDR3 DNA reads TGTGCCAGCAGTAAAGGTCGGACAGGGGTCTACGAGCAGTACTTC.